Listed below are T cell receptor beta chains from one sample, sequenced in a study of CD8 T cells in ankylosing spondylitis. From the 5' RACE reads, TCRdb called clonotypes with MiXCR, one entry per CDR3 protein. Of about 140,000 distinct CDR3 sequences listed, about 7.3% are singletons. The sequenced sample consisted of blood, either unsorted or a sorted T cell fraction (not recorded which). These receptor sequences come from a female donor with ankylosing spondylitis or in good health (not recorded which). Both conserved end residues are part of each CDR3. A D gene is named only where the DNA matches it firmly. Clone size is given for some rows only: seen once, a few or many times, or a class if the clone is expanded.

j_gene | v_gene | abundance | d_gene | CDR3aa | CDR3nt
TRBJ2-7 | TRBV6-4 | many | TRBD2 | CASMGLAGGQNGVTNSYEQYF | TGTGCCAGCATGGGACTAGCGGGCGGACAAAACGGGGTCACAAATTCCTACGAGCAGTACTTC
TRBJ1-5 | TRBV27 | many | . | CASSMGVGNQPQHF | TGTGCCAGCAGCATGGGGGTTGGCAATCAGCCCCAGCATTTT
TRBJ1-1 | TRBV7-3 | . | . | CASSPFGGTEAFF | TGTGCCAGCAGCCCCTTTGGGGGCACTGAAGCTTTCTTT
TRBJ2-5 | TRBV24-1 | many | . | CATSGHPRDKETQYF | TGTGCCACCAGTGGTCACCCCCGGGACAAAGAGACCCAGTACTTC
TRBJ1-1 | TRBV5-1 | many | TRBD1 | CASSETGDTEAFF | TGCGCCAGCAGCGAGACAGGGGACACTGAAGCTTTCTTT
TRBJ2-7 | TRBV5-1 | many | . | CASSLGAAEISEQYF | TGCGCCAGCAGCCTGGGTGCAGCAGAGATCTCCGAGCAGTACTTC
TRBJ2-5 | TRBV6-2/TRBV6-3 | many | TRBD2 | CASIQWGGTETQYF | TGTGCCAGCATCCAATGGGGGGGGACGGAGACCCAGTACTTC
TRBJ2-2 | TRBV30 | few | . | CAWRPMNTGELFF | TGTGCCTGGAGGCCAATGAACACCGGGGAGCTGTTTTTT
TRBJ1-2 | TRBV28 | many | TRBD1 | CASSPPGQGSNYGYTF | TGTGCCAGCAGCCCTCCGGGACAGGGGTCCAACTATGGCTACACCTTC
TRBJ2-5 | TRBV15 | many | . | CATSRDGQETQYF | TGTGCCACCAGCAGAGACGGACAAGAGACCCAGTACTTC
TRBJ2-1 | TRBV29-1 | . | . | CSVEGERDTVLGEQFF | TGCAGCGTTGAAGGGGAGAGGGACACGGTGTTGGGAGAGCAGTTCTTC
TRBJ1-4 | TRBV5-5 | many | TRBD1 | CASSFRRDSNEKLFF | TGTGCCAGCAGCTTCCGGCGGGACAGTAATGAAAAACTGTTTTTT
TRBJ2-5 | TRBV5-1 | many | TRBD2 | CASSFLETSGGGKTQYF | TGCGCCAGCAGCTTCCTCGAAACTAGCGGGGGGGGAAAGACCCAGTACTTC
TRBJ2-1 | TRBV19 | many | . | CASSIAVSYNEQFF | TGTGCCAGTAGTATAGCGGTCAGCTACAATGAGCAGTTCTTC
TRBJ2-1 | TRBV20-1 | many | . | CSARSPGPYNEQFF | TGCAGTGCTAGAAGCCCGGGTCCCTACAATGAGCAGTTCTTC
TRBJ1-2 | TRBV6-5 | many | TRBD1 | CASSYTDRGENTF | TGTGCCAGCAGTTACACGGACAGGGGTGAAAACACCTTC
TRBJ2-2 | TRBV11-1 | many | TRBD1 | CASTQYRGLKANTGELFF | TGTGCCAGCACCCAATACAGGGGGCTCAAAGCGAACACCGGGGAGCTGTTTTTT
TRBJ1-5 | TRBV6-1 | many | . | CASSAQARDQPQHF | TGTGCCAGCAGTGCCCAGGCAAGGGATCAGCCCCAGCATTTT
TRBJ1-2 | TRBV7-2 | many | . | CASSSPGLGYTF | TGTGCCAGCAGCAGTCCGGGACTCGGCTACACCTTC
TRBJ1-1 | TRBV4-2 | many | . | CASSRQDSTEAFF | TGTGCCAGCAGCCGACAAGACAGCACTGAAGCTTTCTTT
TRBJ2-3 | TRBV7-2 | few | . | CASSYLASPSTDTQYF | TGTGCCAGCAGCTATCTAGCGAGCCCTAGCACAGATACGCAGTATTTT
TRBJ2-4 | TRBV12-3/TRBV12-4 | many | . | CASSLAGVGNIQYF | TGTGCCAGCAGTTTAGCCGGGGTGGGAAACATTCAGTACTTC
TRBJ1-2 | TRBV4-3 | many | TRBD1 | CASSPRTGDYGYTF | TGCGCCAGCAGCCCTAGGACAGGAGACTATGGCTACACCTTC
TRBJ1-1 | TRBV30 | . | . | CAWRGNTEAFF | TGTGCCTGGAGGGGGAACACTGAAGCTTTCTTT
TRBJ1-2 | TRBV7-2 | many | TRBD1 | CASSQKLGQDSYGYTF | TGTGCCAGCAGCCAAAAACTGGGACAGGATTCCTATGGCTACACCTTC
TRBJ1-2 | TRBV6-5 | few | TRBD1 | CASSYPRDREDGYTF | TGTGCCAGCAGTTACCCCCGGGACAGGGAAGATGGCTACACCTTC
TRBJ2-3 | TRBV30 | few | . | CAWSGLVSQYF | TGTGCCTGGAGTGGACTAGTTTCTCAGTATTTT
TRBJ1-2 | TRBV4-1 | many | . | CASSQGPGAGDIYGYTF | TGCGCCAGCAGCCAAGGACCCGGGGCAGGAGATATCTATGGCTACACCTTC